Listed below are T cell receptor beta chains from one sample, sequenced in a study of blood T cells in healthy people across ages. TCRdb reprocessed the 5' RACE reads with MiXCR, giving one entry per CDR3 protein. This sample has some 1,800,000 distinct CDR3 sequences; around 42% occur once, and the top ten carry roughly 23%. The sequenced sample consisted of blood. Receptors originate from a human donor in good health. Both conserved end residues are part of each CDR3. Fields, in order: V gene, J gene, clone size, D gene, CDR3 DNA, CDR3 protein. D genes are given only for firm matches. Clone size is shown for a subset of rows, as once, few, many or a class of expanded clone.

V: TRBV12-3/TRBV12-4
J: TRBJ1-5
size: few
D: -
DNA: TGTGCCAGCAGCTTCGACAGTACCCTTAGTCAGCCCCAGCATTTT
CDR3: CASSFDSTLSQPQHF

V: TRBV5-5
J: TRBJ2-1
size: few
D: -
DNA: TGTGCCAGCAGCCCGTACGAAGGGGTTTGGTCCTACAATGAGCAGTTCTTC
CDR3: CASSPYEGVWSYNEQFF

V: TRBV6-6
J: TRBJ2-7
size: -
D: TRBD1
DNA: TGTGCCAGCAGTTACTCGAATGCAGGGGGCGGCGAGCAGTACTTC
CDR3: CASSYSNAGGGEQYF

V: TRBV29-1
J: TRBJ2-5
size: few
D: -
DNA: TGCAGCGTTGAAGATGGGGTAGTCGGGCAGTACTTC
CDR3: CSVEDGVVGQYF

V: TRBV10-3
J: TRBJ1-5
size: few
D: TRBD1
DNA: TGTGCCATCAGTGATTGGGACAGGGCCAGGGGTCAGCCCCAGCATTTT
CDR3: CAISDWDRARGQPQHF

V: TRBV9
J: TRBJ1-2
size: -
D: TRBD1
DNA: TGTGCCAGCAGCGCAAAGACAGGGTTAGGCTACACCTTC
CDR3: CASSAKTGLGYTF

V: TRBV2
J: TRBJ1-5
size: -
D: -
DNA: TGTGCCAGCAAGTTAGAGGGCGATCAGCCCCAGCATTTT
CDR3: CASKLEGDQPQHF

V: TRBV12-3/TRBV12-4
J: TRBJ2-7
size: -
D: -
DNA: TGTGCCAGCAGTCACCTATTCTCGACAAGGGGCGGCGAGCAGTACTTC
CDR3: CASSHLFSTRGGEQYF

V: TRBV29-1
J: TRBJ2-7
size: few
D: -
DNA: TGCAGCGTTGAAACGCCCGACGGATTCGAGCAGTACTTC
CDR3: CSVETPDGFEQYF

V: TRBV7-2
J: TRBJ1-2
size: many
D: -
DNA: TGTGCCAGCAGCTTAGCCTCAGGGGCCTATGGCTACACCTTC
CDR3: CASSLASGAYGYTF

V: TRBV6-6
J: TRBJ1-1
size: -
D: -
DNA: TGTGCCAGCAGCCCCTGGGGGGGCGGGTCCACTGAAGCTTTCTTT
CDR3: CASSPWGGGSTEAFF

V: TRBV7-2
J: TRBJ2-1
size: many
D: TRBD1
DNA: TGTGCCAGCAGCTCACTAAACCCGGGACAGGGAGGGAATGAGCAGTTCTTC
CDR3: CASSSLNPGQGGNEQFF

V: TRBV5-1
J: TRBJ2-1
size: few
D: -
DNA: TGCGCCAGCAGCTCCAGTCCTGCGTTGGGGTCCGACAATGAGCAGTTCTTC
CDR3: CASSSSPALGSDNEQFF

V: TRBV6-2/TRBV6-3
J: TRBJ2-7
size: -
D: -
DNA: TGTGCCAGCAACGCACAAGGAGGGTTCTACGAGCAGTACTTC
CDR3: CASNAQGGFYEQYF

V: TRBV6-1
J: TRBJ2-5
size: few
D: -
DNA: TGTGCCAGCAGTGAGGCCTATCAACAGGTTAGGGAGACCCAGTACTTC
CDR3: CASSEAYQQVRETQYF

V: TRBV28
J: TRBJ1-2
size: -
D: TRBD1
DNA: TGTGCCAGCACCGGGACAGCTCGATCTAACTATGGCTACACCTTC
CDR3: CASTGTARSNYGYTF

V: TRBV20-1
J: TRBJ1-5
size: many
D: TRBD1
DNA: TGCAGTGCTAGAGAAACAGGGGCGCTGCAGCCCCAGCATTTT
CDR3: CSARETGALQPQHF